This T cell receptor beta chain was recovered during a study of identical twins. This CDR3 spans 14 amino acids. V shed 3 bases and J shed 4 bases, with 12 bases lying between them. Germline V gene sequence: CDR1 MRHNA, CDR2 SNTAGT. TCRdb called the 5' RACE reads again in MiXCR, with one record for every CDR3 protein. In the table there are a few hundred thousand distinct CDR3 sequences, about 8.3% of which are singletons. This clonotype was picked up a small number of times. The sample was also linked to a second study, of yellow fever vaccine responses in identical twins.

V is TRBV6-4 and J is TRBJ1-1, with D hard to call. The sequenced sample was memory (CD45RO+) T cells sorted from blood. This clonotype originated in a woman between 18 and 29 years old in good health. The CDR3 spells CASSDNHLSTEAFF. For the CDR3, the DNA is TGTGCCAGCAGTGATAACCACCTAAGCACTGAAGCTTTCTTT.